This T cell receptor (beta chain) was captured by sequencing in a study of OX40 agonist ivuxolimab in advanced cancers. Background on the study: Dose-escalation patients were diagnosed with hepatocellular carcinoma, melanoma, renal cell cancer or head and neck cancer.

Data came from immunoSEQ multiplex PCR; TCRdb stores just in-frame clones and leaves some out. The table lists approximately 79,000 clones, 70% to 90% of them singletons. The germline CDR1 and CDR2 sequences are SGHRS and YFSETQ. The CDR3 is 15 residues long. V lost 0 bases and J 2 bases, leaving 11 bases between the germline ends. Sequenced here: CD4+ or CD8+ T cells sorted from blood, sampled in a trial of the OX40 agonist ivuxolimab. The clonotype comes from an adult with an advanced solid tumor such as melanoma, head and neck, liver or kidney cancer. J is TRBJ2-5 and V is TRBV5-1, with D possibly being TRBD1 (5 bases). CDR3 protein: CASSLAAGFQETQYF. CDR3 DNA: TGCGCCAGCAGCTTGGCCGCAGGGTTTCAAGAGACCCAGTACTTC.